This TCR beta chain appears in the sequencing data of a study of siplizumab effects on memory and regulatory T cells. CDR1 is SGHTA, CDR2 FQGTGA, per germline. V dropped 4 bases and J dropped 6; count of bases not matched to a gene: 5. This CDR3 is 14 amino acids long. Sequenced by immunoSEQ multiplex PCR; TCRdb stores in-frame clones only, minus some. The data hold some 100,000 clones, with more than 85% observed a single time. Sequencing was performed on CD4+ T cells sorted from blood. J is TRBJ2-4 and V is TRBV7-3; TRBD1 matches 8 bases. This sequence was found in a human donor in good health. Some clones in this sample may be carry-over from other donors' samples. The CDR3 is CASSWGGTGNIQYF. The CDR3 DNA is TGTGCCAGCAGCTGGGGCGGGACAGGAAACATTCAGTACTTC. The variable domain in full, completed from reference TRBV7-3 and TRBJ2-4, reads GAGVSQTPSNKVTEKGKYVELRCDPISGHTALYWYRQSLGQGPEFLIYFQGTGAADDSGLPNDRFFAVRPEGSVSTLKIQRTERGDSAVYLCASSWGGTGNIQYFGAGTRLSVL.